A selection of T cell receptor beta chains follows, all from one sample in a study of OX40 agonist ivuxolimab in advanced cancers. Data came from immunoSEQ multiplex PCR; TCRdb stores just in-frame clones and leaves some out. The data show about 43,000 clones, around 88% seen once. The input for sequencing was CD4+ or CD8+ T cells sorted from blood, taken in a trial of the OX40 agonist ivuxolimab. The receptors were sampled from an adult with an advanced solid tumor such as melanoma, head and neck, liver or kidney cancer. CDR3s include the opening cysteine and the closing phenylalanine or tryptophan. Fields, in order: J gene, V gene, D gene, clone size, CDR3 protein, CDR3 DNA. D genes are given only for firm matches. Expanded clones are given a class, and other clones once, few, many or no size at all.

j_gene: TRBJ1-4; v_gene: TRBV7-9; d_gene: TRBD1; abundance: .; CDR3aa: CASSSTGGDNEKLFF; CDR3nt: TGTGCCAGCAGCTCAACAGGGGGGGATAATGAAAAACTGTTTTTT
j_gene: TRBJ2-5; v_gene: TRBV27; d_gene: .; abundance: .; CDR3aa: CASTDYTGPQETQYF; CDR3nt: TGTGCCAGCACCGATTATACAGGGCCCCAAGAGACCCAGTACTTC
j_gene: TRBJ1-3; v_gene: TRBV28; d_gene: .; abundance: .; CDR3aa: CASSPGGSGNTIYF; CDR3nt: TGTGCCAGCTCGCCCGGGGGGAGCGGAAACACCATATATTTT
j_gene: TRBJ1-2; v_gene: TRBV7-9; d_gene: TRBD1; abundance: once; CDR3aa: CASSNPDREFQYGYTF; CDR3nt: TGTGCCAGCAGTAATCCGGACAGGGAATTTCAGTATGGCTACACCTTC
j_gene: TRBJ1-4; v_gene: TRBV11-2; d_gene: .; abundance: .; CDR3aa: CASSLAAGVGEKLFF; CDR3nt: TGTGCCAGCAGCTTAGCGGCAGGGGTGGGAGAAAAACTGTTTTTT
j_gene: TRBJ1-1; v_gene: TRBV2; d_gene: TRBD1; abundance: .; CDR3aa: CASSKQGRDTEAFF; CDR3nt: TGTGCCAGCAGTAAACAGGGGCGGGACACTGAAGCTTTCTTT
j_gene: TRBJ2-3; v_gene: TRBV6-4; d_gene: .; abundance: .; CDR3aa: CASSDPQPLSRIPSSTDTQYF; CDR3nt: TGTGCCAGCAGTGACCCCCAGCCTCTTAGCCGCATCCCTTCTAGCACAGATACGCAGTATTTT
j_gene: TRBJ2-5; v_gene: TRBV5-1; d_gene: TRBD2; abundance: .; CDR3aa: CASSSGTSELQETQYF; CDR3nt: TGCGCCAGCAGCTCTGGGACTAGCGAGCTCCAAGAGACCCAGTACTTC
j_gene: TRBJ1-5; v_gene: TRBV19; d_gene: .; abundance: .; CDR3aa: CATRWGDDSNQPQHF; CDR3nt: TGTGCCACTAGATGGGGGGACGATAGCAATCAGCCCCAGCATTTT
j_gene: TRBJ2-3; v_gene: TRBV4-1; d_gene: .; abundance: .; CDR3aa: CASSQDLRGGTPGDTQYF; CDR3nt: TGCGCCAGCAGCCAAGATCTCCGGGGCGGGACCCCGGGGGATACGCAGTATTTT
j_gene: TRBJ1-1; v_gene: TRBV5-6; d_gene: .; abundance: .; CDR3aa: CASSPGNTEAFF; CDR3nt: TGTGCCAGCAGCCCGGGGAACACTGAAGCTTTCTTT
j_gene: TRBJ2-2; v_gene: TRBV28; d_gene: .; abundance: .; CDR3aa: CASSLGGSTGELFF; CDR3nt: TGTGCCAGCAGTTTAGGGGGCAGCACCGGGGAGCTGTTTTTT